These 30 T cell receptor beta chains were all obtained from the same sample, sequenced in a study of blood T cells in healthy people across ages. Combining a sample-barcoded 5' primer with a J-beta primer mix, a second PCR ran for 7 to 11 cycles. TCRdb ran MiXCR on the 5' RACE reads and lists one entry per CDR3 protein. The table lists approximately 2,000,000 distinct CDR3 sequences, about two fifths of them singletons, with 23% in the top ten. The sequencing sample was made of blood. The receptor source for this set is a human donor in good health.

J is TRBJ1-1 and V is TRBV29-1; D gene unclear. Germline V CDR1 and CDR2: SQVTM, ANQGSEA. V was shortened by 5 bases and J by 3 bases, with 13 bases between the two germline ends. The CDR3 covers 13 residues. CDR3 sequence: CSVRGNRDTEAFF. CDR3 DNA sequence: TGCAGCGTTAGAGGGAATAGGGACACTGAAGCTTTCTTT. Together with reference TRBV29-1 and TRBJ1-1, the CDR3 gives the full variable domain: SAVISQKPSRDICQRGTSLTIQCQVDSQVTMMFWYRQQPGQSLTLIATANQGSEATYESGFVIDKFPISRPNLTFSTLTVSNMSPEDSSIYLCSVRGNRDTEAFFGQGTRLTVV.

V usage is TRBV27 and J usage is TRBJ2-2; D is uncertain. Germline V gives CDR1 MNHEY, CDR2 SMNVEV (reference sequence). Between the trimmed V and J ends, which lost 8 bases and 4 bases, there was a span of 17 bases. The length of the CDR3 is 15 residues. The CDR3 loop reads CASASPRVPTGELFF. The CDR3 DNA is TGTGCCAGCGCCTCCCCCCGGGTCCCCACCGGGGAGCTGTTTTTT.

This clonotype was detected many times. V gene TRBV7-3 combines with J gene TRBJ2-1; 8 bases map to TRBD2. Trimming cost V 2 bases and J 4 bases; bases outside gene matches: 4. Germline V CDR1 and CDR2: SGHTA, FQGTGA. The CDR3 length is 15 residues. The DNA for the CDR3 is TGTGCCAGCAGCTTACGGGGGGGTGGGTACAATGAGCAGTTCTTC. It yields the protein CASSLRGGGYNEQFF.

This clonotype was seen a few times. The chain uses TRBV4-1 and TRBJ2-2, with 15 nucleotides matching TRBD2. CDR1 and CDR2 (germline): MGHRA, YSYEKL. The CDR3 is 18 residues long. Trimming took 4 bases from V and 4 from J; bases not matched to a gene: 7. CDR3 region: CASSRWTSGGAGTGELFF. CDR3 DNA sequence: TGCGCCAGCAGCCGGTGGACTAGCGGGGGGGCAGGCACCGGGGAGCTGTTTTTT.

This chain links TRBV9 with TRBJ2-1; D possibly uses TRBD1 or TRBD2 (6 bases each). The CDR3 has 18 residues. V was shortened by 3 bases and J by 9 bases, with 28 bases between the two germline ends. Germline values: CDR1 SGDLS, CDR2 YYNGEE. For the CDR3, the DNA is TGTGCCAGCAGCGATTCTCAGCGGAGGGGGGAAGTAGTGGGTGAGCAGTTCTTC. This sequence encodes CASSDSQRRGEVVGEQFF.

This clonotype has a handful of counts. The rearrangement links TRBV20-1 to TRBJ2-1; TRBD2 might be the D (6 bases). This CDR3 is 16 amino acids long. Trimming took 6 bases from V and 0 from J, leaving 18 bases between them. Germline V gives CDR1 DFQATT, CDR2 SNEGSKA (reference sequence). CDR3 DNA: TGCAGTGCAAAGGGACGGAGGGCAGACTCCTACAATGAGCAGTTCTTC. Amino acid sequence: CSAKGRRADSYNEQFF.

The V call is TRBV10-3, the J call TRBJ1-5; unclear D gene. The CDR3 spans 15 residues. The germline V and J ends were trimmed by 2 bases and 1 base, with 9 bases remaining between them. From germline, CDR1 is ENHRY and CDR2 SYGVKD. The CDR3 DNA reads TGTGCCATCAGTGAGGAGGAGTCGAGCAATCAGCCCCAGCATTTT. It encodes CAISEEESSNQPQHF.

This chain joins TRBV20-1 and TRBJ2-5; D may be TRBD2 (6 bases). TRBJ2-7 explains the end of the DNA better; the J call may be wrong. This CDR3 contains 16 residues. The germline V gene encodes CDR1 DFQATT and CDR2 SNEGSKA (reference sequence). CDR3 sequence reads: CSARDPGTGAGNEQYF. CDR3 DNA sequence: TGCAGTGCTAGAGATCCGGGGACTGGGGCAGGGAACGAGCAGTACTTC.

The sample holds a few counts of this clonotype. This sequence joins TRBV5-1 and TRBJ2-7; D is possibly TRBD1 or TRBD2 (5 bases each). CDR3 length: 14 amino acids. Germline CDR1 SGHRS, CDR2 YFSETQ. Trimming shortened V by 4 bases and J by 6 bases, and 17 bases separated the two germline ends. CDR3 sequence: CASSPGGREPEQYF. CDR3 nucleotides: TGCGCCAGCAGCCCTGGAGGCAGGGAACCCGAGCAGTACTTC.

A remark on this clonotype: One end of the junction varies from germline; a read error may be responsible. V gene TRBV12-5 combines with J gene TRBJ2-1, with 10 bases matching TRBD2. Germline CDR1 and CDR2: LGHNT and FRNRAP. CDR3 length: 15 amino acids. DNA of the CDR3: TGTGCTGGTGGCCAAGGACTAGCGGCCTACAATGAGCAGTTCTTC. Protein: CAGGQGLAAYNEQFF.

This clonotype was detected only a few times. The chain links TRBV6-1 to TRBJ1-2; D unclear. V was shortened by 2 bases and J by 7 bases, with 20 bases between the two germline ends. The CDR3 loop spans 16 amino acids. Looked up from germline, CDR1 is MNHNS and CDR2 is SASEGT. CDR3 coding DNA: TGTGCCAGCAGTGAATTGCAGAGCACGGCTAGTGGTGGCTACACCTTC. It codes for CASSELQSTASGGYTF.

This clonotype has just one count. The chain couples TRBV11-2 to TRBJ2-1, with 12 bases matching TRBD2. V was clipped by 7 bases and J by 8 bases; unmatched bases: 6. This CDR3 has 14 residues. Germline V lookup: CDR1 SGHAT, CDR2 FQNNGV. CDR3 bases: TGTGCCAGCACCGGGACTAGCGGGCCTCATGAGCAGTTCTTC. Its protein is CASTGTSGPHEQFF.

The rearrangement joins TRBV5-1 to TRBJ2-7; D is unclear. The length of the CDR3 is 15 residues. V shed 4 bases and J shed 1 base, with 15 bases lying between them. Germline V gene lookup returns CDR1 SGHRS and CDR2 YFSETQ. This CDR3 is CASSKAEVLSYEQYF. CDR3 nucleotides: TGCGCCAGCAGCAAGGCAGAGGTCCTTTCCTACGAGCAGTACTTC. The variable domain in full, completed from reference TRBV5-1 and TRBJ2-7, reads KAGVTQTPRYLIKTRGQQVTLSCSPISGHRSVSWYQQTPGQGLQFLFEYFSETQRNKGNFPGRFSGRQFSNSRSEMNVSTLELGDSALYLCASSKAEVLSYEQYFGPGTRLTVT.

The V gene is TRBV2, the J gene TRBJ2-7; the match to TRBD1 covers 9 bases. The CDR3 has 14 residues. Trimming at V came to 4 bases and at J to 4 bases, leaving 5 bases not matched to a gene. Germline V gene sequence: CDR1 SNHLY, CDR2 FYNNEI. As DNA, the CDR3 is TGTGCCAGCAGTGCCGGGACAGGGATGTACGAGCAGTACTTC. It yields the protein CASSAGTGMYEQYF.

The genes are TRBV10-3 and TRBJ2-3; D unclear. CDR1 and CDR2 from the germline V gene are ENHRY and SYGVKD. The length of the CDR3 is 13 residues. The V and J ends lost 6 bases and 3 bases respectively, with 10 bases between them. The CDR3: CAIRPVGTDTQYF. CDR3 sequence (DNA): TGTGCCATCAGACCCGTCGGGACAGATACGCAGTATTTT.

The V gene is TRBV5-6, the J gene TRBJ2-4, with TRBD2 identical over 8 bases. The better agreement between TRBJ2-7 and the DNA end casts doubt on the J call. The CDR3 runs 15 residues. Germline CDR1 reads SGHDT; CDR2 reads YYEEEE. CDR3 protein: CASSLTSGVPYEQYF. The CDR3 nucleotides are TGTGCCAGCAGCTTGACTAGCGGAGTTCCCTACGAGCAGTACTTC.

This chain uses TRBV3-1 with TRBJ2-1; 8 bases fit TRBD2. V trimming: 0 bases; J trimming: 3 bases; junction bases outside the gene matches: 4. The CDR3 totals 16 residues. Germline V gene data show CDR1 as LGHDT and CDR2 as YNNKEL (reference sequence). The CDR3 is CASSQDEAGVYNEQFF. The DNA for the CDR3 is TGTGCCAGCAGCCAAGATGAAGCGGGGGTCTACAATGAGCAGTTCTTC.

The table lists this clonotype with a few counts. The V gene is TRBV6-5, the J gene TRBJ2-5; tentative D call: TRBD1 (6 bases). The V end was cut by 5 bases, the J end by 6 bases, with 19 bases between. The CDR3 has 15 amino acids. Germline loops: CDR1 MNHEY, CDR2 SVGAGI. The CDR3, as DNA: TGTGCCAGCAGTGCCACTCGGACAGTCGGTCAGACCCAGTACTTC. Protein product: CASSATRTVGQTQYF.

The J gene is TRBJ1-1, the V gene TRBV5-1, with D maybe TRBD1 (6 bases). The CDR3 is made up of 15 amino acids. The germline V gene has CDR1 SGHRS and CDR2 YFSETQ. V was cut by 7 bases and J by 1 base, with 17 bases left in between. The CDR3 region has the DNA TGCGCCAGCTTTCCTTATCTAGGGGGGAACACTGAAGCTTTCTTT. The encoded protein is CASFPYLGGNTEAFF.

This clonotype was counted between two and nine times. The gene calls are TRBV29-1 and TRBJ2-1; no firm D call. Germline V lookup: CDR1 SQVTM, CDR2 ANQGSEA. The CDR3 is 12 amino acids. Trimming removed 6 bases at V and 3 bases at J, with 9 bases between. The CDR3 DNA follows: TGCAGCGTCAGTCAAATCTACAATGAGCAGTTCTTC. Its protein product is CSVSQIYNEQFF.

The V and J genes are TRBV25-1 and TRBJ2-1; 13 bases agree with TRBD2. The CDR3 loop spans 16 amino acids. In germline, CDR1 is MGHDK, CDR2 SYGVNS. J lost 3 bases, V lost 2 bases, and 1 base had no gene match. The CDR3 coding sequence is TGTGCCAGCAGTGAAACTAGCGGGGGGGTCTACAATGAGCAGTTCTTC. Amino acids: CASSETSGGVYNEQFF.

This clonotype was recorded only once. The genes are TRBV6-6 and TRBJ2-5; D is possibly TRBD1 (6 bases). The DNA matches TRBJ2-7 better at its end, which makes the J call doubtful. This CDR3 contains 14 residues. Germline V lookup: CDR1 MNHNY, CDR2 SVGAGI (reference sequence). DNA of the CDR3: TGTGCCAGCAGTAAACAGGGTAGTCACTACGAGCAGTACTTC. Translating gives CASSKQGSHYEQYF.

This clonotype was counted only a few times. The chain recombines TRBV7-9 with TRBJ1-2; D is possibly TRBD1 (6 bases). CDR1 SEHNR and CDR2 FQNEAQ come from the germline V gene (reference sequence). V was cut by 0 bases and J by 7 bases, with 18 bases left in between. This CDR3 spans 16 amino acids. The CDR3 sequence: CASSLAGHTTYGGYTF. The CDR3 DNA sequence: TGTGCCAGCAGCTTAGCGGGACATACCACTTATGGTGGCTACACCTTC.

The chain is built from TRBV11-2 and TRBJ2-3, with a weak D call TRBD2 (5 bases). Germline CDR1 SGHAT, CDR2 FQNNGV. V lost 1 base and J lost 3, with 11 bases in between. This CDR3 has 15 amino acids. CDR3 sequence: CASSLGKRMTDTQYF. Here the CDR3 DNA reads TGTGCCAGCAGCTTAGGGAAGCGGATGACAGATACGCAGTATTTT. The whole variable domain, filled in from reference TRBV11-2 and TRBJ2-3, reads EAGVAQSPRYKIIEKRQSVAFWCNPISGHATLYWYQQILGQGPKLLIQFQNNGVVDDSQLPKDRFSAERLKGVDSTLKIQPAKLEDSAVYLCASSLGKRMTDTQYFGPGTRLTVL.

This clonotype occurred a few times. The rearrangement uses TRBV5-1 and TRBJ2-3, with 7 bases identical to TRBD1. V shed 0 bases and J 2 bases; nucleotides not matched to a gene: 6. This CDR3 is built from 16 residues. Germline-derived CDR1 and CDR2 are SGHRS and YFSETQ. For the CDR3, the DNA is TGCGCCAGCAGCTTGGCCGACAGGGCCATCACAGATACGCAGTATTTT. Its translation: CASSLADRAITDTQYF.

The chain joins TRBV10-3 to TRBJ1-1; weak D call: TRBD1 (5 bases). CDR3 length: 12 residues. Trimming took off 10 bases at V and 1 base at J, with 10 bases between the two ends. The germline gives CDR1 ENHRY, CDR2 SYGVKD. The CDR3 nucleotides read TGTGCCACCAGGACAACGAACACTGAAGCTTTCTTT. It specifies CATRTTNTEAFF.

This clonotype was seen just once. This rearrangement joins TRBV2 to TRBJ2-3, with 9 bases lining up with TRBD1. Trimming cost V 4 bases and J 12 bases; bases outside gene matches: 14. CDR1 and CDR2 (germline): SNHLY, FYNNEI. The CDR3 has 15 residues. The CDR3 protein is CASSVQGADQETQYF. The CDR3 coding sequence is TGTGCCAGCAGTGTACAGGGGGCGGACCAAGAGACCCAGTATTTT.

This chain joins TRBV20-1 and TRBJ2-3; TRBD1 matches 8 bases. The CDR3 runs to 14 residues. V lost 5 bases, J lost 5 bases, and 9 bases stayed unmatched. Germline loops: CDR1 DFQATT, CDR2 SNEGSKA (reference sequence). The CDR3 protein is CSAYLDRVGDTQYF. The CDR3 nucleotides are TGCAGTGCTTACTTGGACAGGGTGGGAGATACGCAGTATTTT.

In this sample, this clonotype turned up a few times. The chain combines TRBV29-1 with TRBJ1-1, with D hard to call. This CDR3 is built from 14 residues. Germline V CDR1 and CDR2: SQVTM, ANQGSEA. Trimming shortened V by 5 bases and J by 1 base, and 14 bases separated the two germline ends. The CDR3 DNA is TGCAGCGTTAAATACGGGGTAGGGAACACTGAAGCTTTCTTT. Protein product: CSVKYGVGNTEAFF.

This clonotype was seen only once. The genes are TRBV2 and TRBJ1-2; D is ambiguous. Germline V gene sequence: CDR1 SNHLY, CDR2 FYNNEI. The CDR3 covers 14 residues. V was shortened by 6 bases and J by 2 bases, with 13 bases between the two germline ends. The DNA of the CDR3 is TGTGCCAGCAGCTCGTTGGGGAAGAACTATGGCTACACCTTC. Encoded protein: CASSSLGKNYGYTF.